The rows below give T cell receptor beta chains drawn from one sample of a study of CD8+ T cells in alopecia areata. Using immunoSEQ multiplex PCR, the repertoire was profiled, and TCRdb retains in-frame clones only, with some absent. The sample carries 95,000 to 100,000 clones, 55% to 75% recorded once. Here the sequenced sample was CD8+ T cells sorted from blood, taken at approximately week 56, from a patient treated with tofacitinib. The receptors shown here come from a human donor with alopecia areata. The CDR3 runs from the conserved cysteine through the conserved F or W. D genes are given only for firm matches. Expanded clones are given a class, and other clones once, few, many or no size at all.

TRBV5-6	TRBJ2-1	TRBD1	few	TGTGCCAGCAGACCCACAGGGGGCGGCTACAATGAGCAGTTCTTC	CASRPTGGGYNEQFF
TRBV2	TRBJ1-6	NA	NA	TGTGCCATTCGCCCGGACAGTAATTCACCCCTCCACTTT	CAIRPDSNSPLHF
TRBV29-1	TRBJ2-7	NA	NA	TGCAGCGGGGGCTCGGGACTTGACTACGAGCAGTACTTC	CSGGSGLDYEQYF
TRBV13	TRBJ1-1	NA	NA	TGTGCCAGCAACATTGCGGCGCAGGACACTGAAGCTTTCTTT	CASNIAAQDTEAFF
TRBV28	TRBJ2-7	NA	NA	TGTGCCACCACGACGGACTTCTACGAGCAGTACTTC	CATTTDFYEQYF
TRBV13	TRBJ2-1	TRBD2	NA	TGTGCCAGCAGCTTTGGAGCGGGGGGGACCAATGAGCAGTTCTTC	CASSFGAGGTNEQFF
TRBV6-5	TRBJ1-1	TRBD1	few	TGTGCCAGCACCTTGGGACAGGGCAACACTGAAGCTTTCTTT	CASTLGQGNTEAFF
TRBV27	TRBJ2-2	NA	few	TGTGCCAGCAGTTTATCTCAGGGGTTCGGGGAGCTGTTTTTT	CASSLSQGFGELFF
TRBV6-5	TRBJ1-1	TRBD1	NA	TGTGCCAGCAGTTACTCGGTGGAGGGGGCCGCTGAAGCTTTCTTT	CASSYSVEGAAEAFF
TRBV30	TRBJ1-6	NA	NA	TGTGCCAGCAGGGTGGTGGCCTCATATTCACCCCTCCACTTT	CASRVVASYSPLHF
TRBV4-1	TRBJ2-5	NA	NA	TGCGCCAGCAGCCAAGGAACACGGATCGTGGAGACCCAGTACTTC	CASSQGTRIVETQYF
TRBV27	TRBJ2-1	TRBD2	NA	TGTGCCAGCAGACTAGCGTATGAGCAGTTCTTC	CASRLAYEQFF
TRBV9	TRBJ2-1	NA	NA	TGTGCCAGCAGCGGCTCCGGCGATCAGTTCTTC	CASSGSGDQFF
TRBV5-6	TRBJ1-1	NA	few	TGTGCCAGCAGCTCGGGGACATTTCCCACTGAAGCTTTCTTT	CASSSGTFPTEAFF
TRBV6-6	TRBJ2-7	NA	once	TGTGCCAGCAGCCTGACGGCAGGGAGCTCCTACGAGCAGTACTTC	CASSLTAGSSYEQYF
TRBV19	TRBJ2-5	TRBD1	few	TGTGCCAGCCGGCGGGACAGGGCATCAAAGACCCAGTACTTC	CASRRDRASKTQYF
TRBV6-1	TRBJ1-2	NA	NA	TGTGCCAGCAGTGAAGTCGCCGGGGCCATCTATGGCTACACCTTC	CASSEVAGAIYGYTF
TRBV6-1	TRBJ1-1	TRBD1	NA	TGTGCCAGCAGCATTAAAACAGGGGGCACTGAAGCTTTCTTT	CASSIKTGGTEAFF
TRBV29-1	TRBJ2-2	TRBD2	few	TGCAGCGTTCCACTAGCGGGGTTCACCGGGGAGCTGTTTTTT	CSVPLAGFTGELFF
TRBV2	TRBJ2-3	NA	NA	TGTGCCAGCAGTGGGGCTAGCACAGATACGCAGTATTTT	CASSGASTDTQYF
TRBV13	TRBJ2-3	NA	NA	TGTGCCAGCAGCGTCAGCGGAGATACGCAGTATTTT	CASSVSGDTQYF
TRBV25-1	TRBJ2-3	TRBD2	NA	TGTGCCAGCAGTGATACGGGGACTAGCGGGGGTACAGATACGCAGTATTTT	CASSDTGTSGGTDTQYF
TRBV5-6	TRBJ2-1	NA	few	TGTGCCAGCAAAAGAGGGGTCGGTGAGCAGTTCTTC	CASKRGVGEQFF
TRBV6-5	TRBJ2-2	TRBD1	NA	TGTGCCAGCAGTCGCTGGACAGGGAACACCGGGGAGCTGTTTTTT	CASSRWTGNTGELFF
TRBV29-1	TRBJ1-2	TRBD1	NA	TGCAGCGTAGCGATGACAGGGGCTCGGGGCTACACCTTC	CSVAMTGARGYTF
TRBV13	TRBJ2-5	NA	once	TGTGCCAGCAGCTTAGGGCTACAGGAGACCCAGTACTTC	CASSLGLQETQYF